The 21 T cell receptor beta chains below come from one sample, sequenced in a study of T cell responses to AZD1222 COVID-19 vaccine. Assay used: immunoSEQ multiplex PCR; TCRdb lists only in-frame clones, some missing. The sample includes about 89,000 clones, around nine tenths seen only once; the top ten take roughly 12%. The specimen comprised peripheral blood, sampled 28 days after the second AZD1222 dose. The receptors were sampled from an adult who received the AZD1222 COVID-19 vaccine.

This clone has just a few counts. The chain employs TRBV2 and TRBJ2-7; D call uncertain. V lost 5 bases, J lost 3 bases, and 8 bases lay in between. Germline CDR1 is SNHLY and CDR2 is FYNNEI. The CDR3 is made up of 12 amino acids. CDR3 region: CASSPSRYEQYF. CDR3 in DNA: TGTGCCAGCAGTCCGTCCCGCTACGAGCAGTACTTC. Based on the CDR3 plus reference TRBV2 and TRBJ2-7, the full variable domain is EPEVTQTPSHQVTQMGQEVILRCVPISNHLYFYWYRQILGQKVEFLVSFYNNEISEKSEIFDDQFSVERPDGSNFTLKIRSTKLEDSAMYFCASSPSRYEQYFGPGTRLTVT.

V and J are TRBV29-1 and TRBJ2-1; possibly TRBD1 for D (6 bases). Trimming took 3 bases from V and 8 from J, leaving 8 bases between them. This CDR3 region has 11 residues. CDR1 and CDR2 from the germline V gene are SQVTM and ANQGSEA. The CDR3 DNA reads TGCAGCGTTGACAGGGGATATGAGCAGTTCTTC. Protein sequence: CSVDRGYEQFF.

The chain uses TRBV4-2 and TRBJ1-2; D might be TRBD1 (6 bases). In germline, CDR1 is LGHNA, CDR2 YNFKEQ. The CDR3 has 16 amino acids. V lost 3 bases, J lost 1 base, and 15 bases lay in between. This CDR3 is CASSHSTGQNNYGYTF. CDR3 DNA: TGTGCCAGCAGCCACAGTACAGGACAGAATAACTATGGCTACACCTTC.

This chain joins TRBV3-1 (or the pseudogene TRBV3-2) and TRBJ2-1, with 9 bases fitting TRBD1. CDR3 size: 17 residues. The J segment lost 1 base and the V segment lost 0 bases, leaving 4 bases of the junction unmatched. From germline, CDR1 is LGHDT and CDR2 YNNKEL (reference sequence). The CDR3 loop is CASSQDVGTGSYNEQFF. DNA of the CDR3: TGTGCCAGCAGCCAAGATGTGGGGACAGGGTCCTACAATGAGCAGTTCTTC.

The rearrangement joins TRBV5-6 to TRBJ1-3, with TRBD1 matching over 9 bases. Trimming took 4 bases from V and 6 from J; bases not matched to a gene: 5. The germline gives CDR1 SGHDT, CDR2 YYEEEE. This CDR3 comprises 14 residues. The CDR3, as DNA: TGTGCCAGCAGCCTCGGACAGGGGCAAAACACCATATATTTT. Its translation is CASSLGQGQNTIYF.

The genes are TRBV7-8 and TRBJ2-7; D is ambiguous. Trimming pared 1 base from V and 1 base from J, leaving 5 bases between. The CDR3 is made up of 13 amino acids. Germline V gene sequence: CDR1 SGHVS, CDR2 FQNEAQ. CDR3 residues: CASSLGLSYEQYF. CDR3 coding DNA: TGTGCCAGCAGCTTAGGGCTATCCTACGAGCAGTACTTC.

The chain couples TRBV3-1 (or the pseudogene TRBV3-2) to TRBJ2-5; D may be TRBD1 or TRBD2 (6 bases each). The V gene's germline CDR1 is LGHDT and CDR2 YNNKEL (reference sequence). V shed 2 bases and J shed 4 bases, with 8 bases lying between them. This CDR3 spans 13 amino acids. As DNA, the CDR3 is TGTGCCAGCAGCCAACGGGGGCGAGAGACCCAGTACTTC. Translation gives CASSQRGRETQYF.

The CDR3: CASSDIAGGSYEQYF. As DNA, the CDR3 is TGTGCCAGCAGTGATATAGCGGGGGGATCCTACGAGCAGTACTTC. This rearrangement joins TRBV25-1 to TRBJ2-7, with 10 bases fitting TRBD2. V lost 3 bases and J lost 1; bases outside the gene matches: 3. The CDR3 spans 15 residues. Germline values: CDR1 MGHDK, CDR2 SYGVNS.

The rearrangement uses TRBV7-8 and TRBJ1-2, with D maybe TRBD1 (5 bases). The V gene's germline CDR1 is SGHVS and CDR2 FQNEAQ. The CDR3 has 13 residues. The V end lost 5 bases, the J end lost 2 bases, and 9 bases lay between the germline ends. The CDR3 protein is CASSVTVNYGYTF. Written as DNA, the CDR3 is TGTGCCAGCAGCGTGACAGTCAACTATGGCTACACCTTC.

The V call is TRBV18, the J call TRBJ1-5; D might be TRBD1 (5 bases). The V and J ends lost 6 bases and 4 bases respectively, with 10 bases between them. CDR3 size: 13 residues. Per germline, CDR1 KGHSH and CDR2 LQKENI. The chain's CDR3 is CASSMGPNQPQHF. The CDR3 nucleotides are TGTGCCAGCTCGATGGGGCCGAATCAGCCCCAGCATTTT.

The chain joins TRBV19 to TRBJ1-1, with a weak D call TRBD1 (6 bases). V lost 5 bases and J 0 bases, leaving 10 bases between the germline ends. The germline CDR1 and CDR2 sequences are LNHDA and SQIVND (reference sequence). CDR3 length equals 14 residues. The CDR3 is CASSSTGLNTEAFF. DNA of the CDR3: TGTGCCAGTAGTTCGACAGGTCTGAACACTGAAGCTTTCTTT.

V gene TRBV19 combines with J gene TRBJ1-1; D gene uncertain. Trimming shortened V by 6 bases and J by 1 base, and 9 bases separated the two germline ends. CDR1 and CDR2 from the germline V gene are LNHDA and SQIVND (reference sequence). This CDR3 has 13 residues. Here the CDR3 reads CASSTPGNTEAFF. The CDR3 DNA sequence: TGTGCCAGTAGCACACCAGGGAACACTGAAGCTTTCTTT.

V gene TRBV18 combines with J gene TRBJ1-1; D not certain. This CDR3 comprises 13 residues. Germline CDR1 and CDR2: KGHSH and LQKENI. The V and J ends lost 2 bases and 4 bases respectively, with 8 bases between them. CDR3 amino acids: CASSPEGGTEAFF. The CDR3 region has the DNA TGTGCCAGCTCACCAGAAGGCGGCACTGAAGCTTTCTTT.

V usage is TRBV18 and J usage is TRBJ1-5; no definite D call. V was shortened by 3 bases and J by 4 bases, with 7 bases between the two germline ends. The CDR3 is made up of 13 amino acids. From germline, CDR1 is KGHSH and CDR2 LQKENI. The DNA for the CDR3 is TGTGCCAGCTCACCTGACACTAATCAGCCCCAGCATTTT. This gives the protein CASSPDTNQPQHF.

This clone was recorded a few times. This chain links TRBV3-1 (or the pseudogene TRBV3-2) with TRBJ2-6, with unresolved D. The germline CDR1 and CDR2 sequences are LGHDT and YNNKEL (reference sequence). Trimming took off 7 bases at V and 0 bases at J, with 4 bases between the two ends. The CDR3 extends over 13 amino acids. CDR3 coding DNA: TGTGCCAGCACAGACTCTGGGGCCAACGTCCTGACTTTC. Amino acid sequence: CASTDSGANVLTF.

In its sample, this clone was seen a few times. The chain uses TRBV29-1 and TRBJ2-3; possible D gene TRBD1, 6 bases. The CDR3 contains 16 residues. Germline loops: CDR1 SQVTM, CDR2 ANQGSEA. V lost 7 bases and J 2 bases, leaving 22 bases between the germline ends. The CDR3 DNA follows: TGCAGCGCAGCAGGGGTGGGCAGGGCCTACACAGATACGCAGTATTTT. Translating gives CSAAGVGRAYTDTQYF.

The chain is built from TRBV9 and TRBJ1-3; 10 bases agree with TRBD1. The germline V gene has CDR1 SGDLS and CDR2 YYNGEE. The J segment lost 4 bases and the V segment lost 2 bases, leaving 6 bases of the junction unmatched. The CDR3 is 16 amino acids. The CDR3 reads CASSVWDRGSGNTIYF. The CDR3, as DNA: TGTGCCAGCAGCGTTTGGGACAGGGGCAGCGGAAACACCATATATTTT.

This sequence joins TRBV7-3 and TRBJ1-3; 7 bases line up with TRBD1. V gave up 0 bases and J gave up 0 bases; unmatched junction bases: 2. CDR3 length: 16 residues. CDR1 and CDR2 (germline): SGHTA, FQGTGA. This chain's CDR3 is CASSLTGQASGNTIYF. The CDR3 DNA follows: TGTGCCAGCAGCTTAACCGGACAGGCCTCTGGAAACACCATATATTTT.

V usage is TRBV6-5 and J usage is TRBJ1-1; a possible D gene is TRBD1 (6 bases). The germline V gene has CDR1 MNHEY and CDR2 SVGAGI. V lost 6 bases, J lost 6 bases, and 20 bases lay in between. This CDR3 is built from 15 residues. CDR3 amino acids: CASRKDNRDTAEAFF. The CDR3 DNA sequence: TGTGCCAGCAGAAAGGATAACCGGGACACCGCTGAAGCTTTCTTT.

V usage is TRBV7-9 and J usage is TRBJ1-5, with 8 bases fitting TRBD1. Germline V gene data show CDR1 as SEHNR and CDR2 as FQNEAQ (reference sequence). This CDR3 is 16 amino acids long. J gave up 2 bases and V 5 bases, and 8 bases lay outside the gene matches. The CDR3 reads CASSPDRGGRNQPQHF. DNA for the CDR3: TGTGCCAGCAGCCCAGACAGGGGAGGTCGCAATCAGCCCCAGCATTTT.

This clone was seen more than once but under ten times. The chain carries TRBV14 and TRBJ2-7, with a tentative D call TRBD1 (5 bases). V shed 4 bases and J shed 5 bases, with 15 bases lying between them. There are 14 residues in the CDR3. Germline V gene data show CDR1 as SGHDN and CDR2 as FVKESK. DNA for the CDR3: TGTGCCAGCAGCCTCGGTCAGGGTTTCAACGAGCAGTACTTC. Its protein product is CASSLGQGFNEQYF.